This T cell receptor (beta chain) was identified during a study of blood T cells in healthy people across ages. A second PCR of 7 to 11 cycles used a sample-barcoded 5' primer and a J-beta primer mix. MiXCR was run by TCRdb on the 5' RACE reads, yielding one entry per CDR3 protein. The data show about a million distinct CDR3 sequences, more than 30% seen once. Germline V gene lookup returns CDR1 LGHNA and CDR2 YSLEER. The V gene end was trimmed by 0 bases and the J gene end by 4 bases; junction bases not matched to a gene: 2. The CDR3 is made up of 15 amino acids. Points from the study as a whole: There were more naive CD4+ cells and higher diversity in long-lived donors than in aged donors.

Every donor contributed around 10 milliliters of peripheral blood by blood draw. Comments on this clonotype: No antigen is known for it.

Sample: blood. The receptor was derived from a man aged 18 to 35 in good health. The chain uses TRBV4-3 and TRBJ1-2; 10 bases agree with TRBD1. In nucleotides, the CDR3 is TGCGCCAGCAGCCAAGATCGACAGGGGGCCTATGGCTACACCTTC. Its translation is CASSQDRQGAYGYTF.